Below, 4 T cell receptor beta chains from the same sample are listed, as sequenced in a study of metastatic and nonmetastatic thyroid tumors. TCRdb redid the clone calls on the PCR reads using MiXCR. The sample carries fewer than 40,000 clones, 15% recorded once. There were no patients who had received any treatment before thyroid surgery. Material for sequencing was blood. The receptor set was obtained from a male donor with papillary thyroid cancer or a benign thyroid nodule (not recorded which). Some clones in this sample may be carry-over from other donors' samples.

As DNA, the CDR3 is TGTGCCTGGAGATATATCGGGCTTGGGGCAGATACGCAGTATTTT. Residues: CAWRYIGLGADTQYF. The chain joins TRBV30 to TRBJ2-3; no clear D gene. CDR3 length: 15 amino acids. Germline V lookup: CDR1 GTSNPN, CDR2 SVGIG (reference sequence). Trimming pared 3 bases from V and 4 bases from J, leaving 17 bases between.

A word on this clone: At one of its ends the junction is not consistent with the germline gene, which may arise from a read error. CDR3 loop: CASSAGLAGDTGELFF. The DNA for the CDR3 is TGTGCCAGCAGCGCGGGACTAGCGGGGGACACCGGTGAGCTGTTTTTT. The J gene is TRBJ2-2, the V gene TRBV11-1; 14 bases agree with TRBD2. CDR1 is SGHAT and CDR2 is FQDESV in the germline V gene (reference sequence). The CDR3 runs 16 residues.

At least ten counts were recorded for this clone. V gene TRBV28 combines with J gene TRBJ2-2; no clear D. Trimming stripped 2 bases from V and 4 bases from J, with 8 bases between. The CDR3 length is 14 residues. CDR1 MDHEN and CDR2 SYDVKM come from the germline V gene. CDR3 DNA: TGTGCCAGCAGTTTAGGCGTGGGCACCGGGGAGCTGTTTTTT. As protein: CASSLGVGTGELFF.

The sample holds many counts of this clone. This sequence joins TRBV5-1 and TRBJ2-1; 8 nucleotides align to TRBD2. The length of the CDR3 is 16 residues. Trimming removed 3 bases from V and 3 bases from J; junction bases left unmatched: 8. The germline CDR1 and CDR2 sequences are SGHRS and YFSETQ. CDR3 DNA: TGCGCCAGCAGCTCCCACAGCGGGAGCCTCTACAATGAGCAGTTCTTC. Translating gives CASSSHSGSLYNEQFF.